Shown below are 22 T cell receptor beta chains from a single sample sequenced in a study of T cell responses to AZD1222 COVID-19 vaccine. The data were produced by immunoSEQ multiplex PCR, yet TCRdb's version contains in-frame clones alone and is incomplete. The sample records roughly 100,000 clones, roughly 84% being singletons. Sample: peripheral blood, taken on day 0 of AZD1222 vaccination. The receptors derive from an adult in good health.

This sequence joins TRBV18 and TRBJ2-7; 14 nucleotides line up with TRBD2. Germline V gives CDR1 KGHSH, CDR2 LQKENI. After removal of 6 bases from V and 2 bases from J, the junction contained 9 bases not matched to a gene. CDR3 length: 17 residues. The DNA for the CDR3 is TGTGCCAGCTCTTCCGGGACTAGCGGGAGTAACACCTACGAGCAGTACTTC. Amino acid sequence: CASSSGTSGSNTYEQYF.

This clone occurred once. The V and J genes are TRBV20-1 and TRBJ1-1; no clear D gene. There are 11 residues in the CDR3. From germline, CDR1 is DFQATT and CDR2 SNEGSKA (reference sequence). V was pared by 3 bases and J by 4 bases, with 6 bases between. The CDR3 nucleotides are TGCAGTGCTAGGGAGTCCACTGAAGCTTTCTTT. It is translated as CSARESTEAFF.

The chain links TRBV5-1 to TRBJ1-3; TRBD1 might be the D (5 bases). CDR3 length: 18 residues. V was clipped by 5 bases and J by 0 bases, with 21 bases between them. Germline CDR1 SGHRS, CDR2 YFSETQ. CDR3 amino acids: CASSWDSGGSSSGNTIYF. CDR3 nucleotide sequence: TGCGCCAGCAGTTGGGATAGTGGGGGGTCAAGCTCTGGAAACACCATATATTTT.

In this sample, this clone turned up a few times. The chain is built from TRBV5-6 and TRBJ2-1; 11 nucleotides agree with TRBD2. CDR1 and CDR2 (germline): SGHDT, YYEEEE. The CDR3 extends over 13 amino acids. Losses at the gene ends were 1 base for V and 13 bases for J; bases not matched to a gene: 4. DNA for the CDR3: TGTGCCAGCAGCTTGCCTAGCGGGAGGTCCCAGTTCTTC. Translation: CASSLPSGRSQFF.

This rearrangement joins TRBV4-3 to TRBJ1-5; D is unclear. V was clipped by 0 bases and J by 7 bases, with 13 bases between them. This CDR3 has 15 amino acids. Germline-derived CDR1 and CDR2 are LGHNA and YSLEER. The CDR3 bases are TGCGCCAGCAGCCAAGAATCCCAGGATCGACAGCCCCAGCATTTT. Translated, it gives CASSQESQDRQPQHF.

The V gene is TRBV5-1, the J gene TRBJ2-4; 8 nucleotides line up with TRBD1. The CDR3 length is 14 residues. V gave up 4 bases and J gave up 15 bases; unmatched junction bases: 15. CDR1 SGHRS and CDR2 YFSETQ come from the germline V gene. For the CDR3, the DNA is TGCGCCAGCAGCCTTGGTGGGACAGGTTCCGTTGGGTACTTC. Amino acid sequence: CASSLGGTGSVGYF.

V usage is TRBV3-1 (or the pseudogene TRBV3-2) and J usage is TRBJ1-3; D remains unclear. Germline V gives CDR1 LGHDT, CDR2 YNNKEL (reference sequence). Trimming pared 3 bases from V and 0 bases from J, leaving 6 bases between. The CDR3 sequence is 14 residues long. As DNA, the CDR3 is TGTGCCAGCAGCCACACAGACTCTGGAAACACCATATATTTT. Protein: CASSHTDSGNTIYF.

The chain recombines TRBV12-3 or TRBV12-4 with TRBJ2-7; 7 bases line up with TRBD2. With V trimmed by 4 bases and J by 7 bases, 7 bases remained unmatched. This CDR3 has 13 amino acids. The CDR3 region has the DNA TGTGCCAGCAGTTGGCGGGAGTACGGAGAGCAGTACTTC. Translation gives CASSWREYGEQYF.

The genes are TRBV6-2 or TRBV6-3 and TRBJ2-1; no clear D gene. This CDR3 contains 15 residues. The germline CDR1 and CDR2 sequences are MNHEY and SVGEGT. The germline V and J ends were trimmed by 5 bases and 0 bases, with 11 bases remaining between them. This chain's CDR3 is CASSLPTGSYNEQFF. The CDR3 DNA sequence: TGTGCCAGCAGTCTACCTACTGGCTCCTACAATGAGCAGTTCTTC.

V gene TRBV15 combines with J gene TRBJ1-3; 7 bases fit TRBD1. The CDR3 totals 17 residues. The V gene end was trimmed by 5 bases and the J gene end by 2 bases; junction bases not matched to a gene: 12. CDR1 is LNHNV, CDR2 YYDKDF, per germline (reference sequence). This CDR3 reads CATSANRGGHTGNTIYF. CDR3 DNA sequence: TGTGCCACCAGCGCAAACAGGGGAGGTCATACTGGAAACACCATATATTTT.

The chain links TRBV6-5 to TRBJ2-3; TRBD2 matches 10 bases. The CDR3 has 15 amino acids. Unmatched junction bases numbered 3, after V lost 6 bases and J lost 0 bases. CDR1 is MNHEY and CDR2 is SVGAGI in the germline V gene. CDR3 sequence (DNA): TGTGCCAGCAGCCTGACTAGCGGGAGCACAGATACGCAGTATTTT. As protein: CASSLTSGSTDTQYF.

This chain links TRBV6-6 with TRBJ1-6; TRBD1 is a possible D gene (5 bases). CDR3 length equals 13 residues. The V and J ends lost 4 bases and 7 bases respectively, with 8 bases between them. CDR1 is MNHNY, CDR2 SVGAGI, per germline (reference sequence). The CDR3: CASSFTGNSPLHF. The CDR3 DNA sequence: TGTGCCAGCAGTTTCACAGGAAATTCACCCCTCCACTTT.

The chain joins TRBV4-1 to TRBJ1-4; no definite D call. The CDR3 runs 17 residues. In germline, CDR1 is MGHRA, CDR2 YSYEKL. With 0 bases removed from V and 8 bases from J, the gap between germline ends came to 19 bases. The CDR3 region is CASSQDQTTMRAEKLFF. The CDR3 DNA reads TGCGCCAGCAGCCAAGATCAGACGACAATGCGAGCCGAAAAACTGTTTTTT.

The gene calls are TRBV7-2 and TRBJ2-7; D ambiguous. V was trimmed by 5 bases and J by 0 bases, leaving 11 bases between them. This CDR3 has 14 residues. Germline V gene sequence: CDR1 SGHTA, CDR2 FQGNSA. CDR3 bases: TGTGCCAGCAGCCCCGGGCCTCTCTCCTACGAGCAGTACTTC. Translated: CASSPGPLSYEQYF.

The chain uses TRBV15 and TRBJ2-6; no firm D call. Between the trimmed V and J ends, which lost 0 bases and 0 bases, there was a span of 9 bases. There are 17 residues in the CDR3. CDR1 and CDR2 (germline): LNHNV, YYDKDF (reference sequence). CDR3 DNA sequence: TGTGCCACCAGCAGAGATACCTCCATCTCTGGGGCCAACGTCCTGACTTTC. Its protein product is CATSRDTSISGANVLTF.

V usage is TRBV11-2 and J usage is TRBJ2-2, with D hard to call. With 3 bases removed from V and 3 bases from J, the gap between germline ends came to 5 bases. This CDR3 region has 13 residues. CDR1 is SGHAT and CDR2 is FQNNGV in the germline V gene. CDR3 loop: CASSLGHTGELFF. Written as DNA, the CDR3 is TGTGCCAGCAGCTTGGGTCACACCGGGGAGCTGTTTTTT.

The V and J genes are TRBV6-2 or TRBV6-3 and TRBJ1-5, with D unclear. Trimming took off 0 bases at V and 2 bases at J, with 8 bases between the two ends. The germline V gene has CDR1 MNHEY and CDR2 SVGEGT. This CDR3 comprises 15 residues. The CDR3 protein is CASSYSARRNQPQHF. CDR3 DNA sequence: TGTGCCAGCAGTTACTCTGCCCGACGCAATCAGCCCCAGCATTTT.

This clone was counted only a few times. This sequence joins TRBV11-2 and TRBJ1-2; D uncertain. Trimming shortened V by 5 bases and J by 2 bases, and 6 bases separated the two germline ends. Germline CDR1 and CDR2: SGHAT and FQNNGV. The CDR3 is 12 amino acids. The CDR3 nucleotides read TGTGCCAGCAGCACCAGAAACTATGGCTACACCTTC. Translated, it gives CASSTRNYGYTF.

V and J are TRBV7-8 and TRBJ2-7; the D is unclear. From germline, CDR1 is SGHVS and CDR2 FQNEAQ. V shed 5 bases and J shed 4 bases, with 15 bases lying between them. CDR3 length equals 14 residues. The CDR3 nucleotides are TGTGCCAGCAGCACCTCGGGCGCGAGGTACGAGCAGTACGTC. Protein: CASSTSGARYEQYV.

This clone was picked up a small number of times. The chain uses TRBV27 and TRBJ1-2, with D possibly being TRBD1 (6 bases). Trimming removed 5 bases from V and 8 bases from J, with 21 bases in between. The length of the CDR3 is 15 residues. Germline V gene data show CDR1 as MNHEY and CDR2 as SMNVEV (reference sequence). CDR3 nucleotides: TGTGCCAGCAGTCTCGCCCTTGGGGGGGCGGGGGGCTACACCTTC. It codes for CASSLALGGAGGYTF.

The chain is built from TRBV11-2 and TRBJ2-1; 8 positions agree with TRBD2. Germline CDR1 reads SGHAT; CDR2 reads FQNNGV. CDR3 length equals 18 residues. The trim removed 1 base at V and 6 bases at J, leaving 14 bases unmatched. CDR3 DNA sequence: TGTGCCAGCAGCTTAGGGTCTTCCGCGGGAGGAGGCGTCAATGAGCAGTTCTTC. Residues: CASSLGSSAGGGVNEQFF.

The V and J genes are TRBV5-5 and TRBJ2-1; 9 positions match TRBD1. The germline CDR1 and CDR2 sequences are SGHKS and YYEKEE (reference sequence). This CDR3 has 15 amino acids. With 4 bases clipped from V and 7 bases from J, the junction kept 9 bases outside the gene matches. CDR3 amino acids: CASSGTGGAWNEQFF. Here the CDR3 DNA reads TGTGCCAGCAGCGGTACAGGGGGCGCCTGGAATGAGCAGTTCTTC.